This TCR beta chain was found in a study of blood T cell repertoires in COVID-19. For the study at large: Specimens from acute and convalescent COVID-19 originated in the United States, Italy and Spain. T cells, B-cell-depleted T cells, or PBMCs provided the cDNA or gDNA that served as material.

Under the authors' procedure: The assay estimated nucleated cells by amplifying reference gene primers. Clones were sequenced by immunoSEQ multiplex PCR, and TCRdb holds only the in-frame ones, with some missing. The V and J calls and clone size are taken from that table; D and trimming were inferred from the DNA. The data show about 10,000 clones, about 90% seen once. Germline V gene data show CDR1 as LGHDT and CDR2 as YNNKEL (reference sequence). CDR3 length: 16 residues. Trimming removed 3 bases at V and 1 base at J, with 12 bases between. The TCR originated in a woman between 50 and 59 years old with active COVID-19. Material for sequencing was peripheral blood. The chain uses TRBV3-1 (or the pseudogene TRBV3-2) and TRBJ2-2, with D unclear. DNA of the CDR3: TGTGCCAGCAGCCAGGCCACGTTTGGGAACACCGGGGAGCTGTTTTTT. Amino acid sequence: CASSQATFGNTGELFF.